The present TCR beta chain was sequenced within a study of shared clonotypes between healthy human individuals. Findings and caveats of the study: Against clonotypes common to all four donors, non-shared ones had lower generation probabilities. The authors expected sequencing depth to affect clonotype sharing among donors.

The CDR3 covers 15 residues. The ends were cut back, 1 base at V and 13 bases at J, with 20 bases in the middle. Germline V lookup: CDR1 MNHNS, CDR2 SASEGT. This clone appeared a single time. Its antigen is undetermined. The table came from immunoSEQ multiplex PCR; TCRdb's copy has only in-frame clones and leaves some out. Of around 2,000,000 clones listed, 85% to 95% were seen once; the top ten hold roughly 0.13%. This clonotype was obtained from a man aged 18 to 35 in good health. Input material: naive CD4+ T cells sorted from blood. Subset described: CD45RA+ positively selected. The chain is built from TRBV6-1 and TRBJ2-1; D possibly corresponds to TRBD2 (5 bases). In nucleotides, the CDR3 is TGTGCCAGCAGTGAAGTTCCCTCGACTAACAAATACCAGTTCTTC. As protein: CASSEVPSTNKYQFF.